A selection of T cell receptor beta chains follows, all from one sample in a study of T cell repertoires in cytomegalovirus infection. MiXCR, applied by TCRdb to the reads, yields one record per CDR3 protein. The repertoire holds around 100,000 distinct CDR3 sequences, with about a quarter as singletons. Source material: CD8+ T cells from PBMCs. These receptors were collected from a human donor in good health (CMV status not recorded). Some clones in this sample may be carry-over from other donors' samples. Both conserved end residues are part of each CDR3.

TRBV4-3 | CASSLGQGQVGTEAFF
TRBV28 | CASSPSRDRGLDEQFF
TRBV6-2/TRBV6-3 | CASSYLSGGPFYEQYF
TRBV4-1 | CASTPGQEIYNTEAFF
TRBV6-2/TRBV6-3 | CASSYGVPGQGTGELFF
TRBV7-9 | CASSLGGSAKNIQYF
TRBV7-8 | CASSRLGGSYEQYF
TRBV2 | CARGRRSTQYF
TRBV12-3/TRBV12-4 | CASSRPGQGIHEQYF
TRBV7-9 | CASSFRTANLSDF
TRBV19 | CASSMGAGTDTQYF